Listed below are T cell receptor beta chains from one sample, sequenced in a study of low-dose radiotherapy and immunotherapy resistance in tumors. MiXCR was run by TCRdb on the reads, yielding one entry per CDR3 protein. The sample consists of 60,000 or so distinct CDR3 sequences, about 25% of them appearing once. The sample consisted of PBMCs, taken after low-dose radiotherapy plus immunotherapy. The source is a male donor with prostate cancer. CDR3s leave out the opening cysteine and the closing phenylalanine or tryptophan.

TRBJ2-2	TRBV24-1	ATSDHTENTGELF
TRBJ2-7	TRBV29-1	SVGSLRSEQY
TRBJ1-2	TRBV27	ASRQGQPNYGYT
TRBJ2-6	TRBV6-2/TRBV6-3	ASSYTPGGQSSGANVLT
TRBJ2-7	TRBV24-1	ATSDRVVETYEQY
TRBJ2-1	TRBV5-3	ASRAGLGFDEQF
TRBJ2-1	TRBV6-2/TRBV6-3	ASNGQSSYNEQF
TRBJ2-2	TRBV19	ASTRTSGHHTGELF
TRBJ1-3	TRBV29-1	SVAGSGNTIY
TRBJ1-1	TRBV18	ASSPLANTEAF
TRBJ2-1	TRBV4-3	ASGVTLASSYNEQF
TRBJ1-2	TRBV10-3	AISTNTGDGYT
TRBJ1-2	TRBV5-1	ASSLSQRDGYT